The clone carrying this TCR beta chain was counted only a few times. The antigen remains undetermined. Template switching added a universal primer site; cDNA carried unique molecular identifiers. TCRdb re-called the 5' RACE reads through MiXCR, storing one row per CDR3 protein. The sample has about 730,000 distinct CDR3 sequences, approximately 22% seen once; the top ten hold about 4.5%. This specimen belongs to a study of identical twins. Looked up from germline, CDR1 is SGHTA and CDR2 is FQGNSA. Trimming removed 3 bases from V and 1 base from J, with 3 bases in between. The CDR3 runs to 12 residues. Findings and caveats of the study: Weaker excess twin sharing was seen among beta out-of-frame sequences. Zero-insertion analyses were open to partial confounding by invariant MAIT and iNKT cells.

These sequences were also reported in another study, on T cells expressing NK-cell markers. That report adds: Sequencing of TCR beta repertoires drew on sorted CD3+CD56+NKG2C+, CD3+CD56+NKG2C- and CD3+CD56-NKG2C+ T cells.

This chain uses TRBV7-2 with TRBJ1-2; D is unresolved. The receptor comes from a young woman in good health. The sequenced sample consisted of PBMCs. CDR3 DNA sequence: TGTGCCAGCAGCTTCAATAACTATGGCTACACCTTC. It encodes CASSFNNYGYTF.